The 16 T cell receptor beta chains below come from one sample, sequenced in a study of PD-L1 blockade in urothelial cancer. Time point in this sample: pretreatment peripheral blood. TCRdb keeps only in-frame clones here, not all; method: immunoSEQ multiplex PCR. The profile covers about 63,000 clones, with roughly 79% appearing a single time and 5% to 7% taken by the ten largest. The starting material was PBMCs, obtained around atezolizumab (anti-PD-L1) treatment. The source of these receptors is a man aged 65-85 years with urothelial cancer.

This rearrangement joins TRBV9 to TRBJ1-2, with D tentatively TRBD1 (6 bases). Germline V gene data show CDR1 as SGDLS and CDR2 as YYNGEE. The CDR3 has 12 amino acids. Trimming took 2 bases from V and 10 from J, leaving 12 bases between them. CDR3 nucleotides: TGTGCCAGCAGCGTTGTACAGGGTCCCTACACCTTC. Its translation is CASSVVQGPYTF.

This clone qualifies as medium-sized. The V call is TRBV27, the J call TRBJ1-2; TRBD1 aligns across 10 bases. CDR3 length equals 15 residues. V lost 4 bases and J lost 6; bases outside the gene matches: 8. CDR1 MNHEY and CDR2 SMNVEV come from the germline V gene (reference sequence). The CDR3 reads CASSWGIGTGDGYTF. CDR3 sequence (DNA): TGTGCCAGCAGTTGGGGAATCGGGACAGGGGATGGCTACACCTTC.

The V and J genes are TRBV9 and TRBJ2-3, with no clear D. V shed 0 bases and J shed 1 base, with 6 bases lying between them. The germline gives CDR1 SGDLS, CDR2 YYNGEE. CDR3 length: 14 amino acids. The CDR3: CASSVVERTDTQYF. In DNA, the CDR3 is TGTGCCAGCAGCGTAGTGGAGCGCACAGATACGCAGTATTTT.

The rearrangement links TRBV5-1 to TRBJ1-4; D perhaps matches TRBD1 (6 bases). V lost 0 bases to trimming and J lost 0 bases, with 9 bases between them. Per the germline V gene, CDR1 is SGHRS and CDR2 is YFSETQ. The CDR3 spans 16 residues. The DNA of the CDR3 is TGCGCCAGCAGCTTGGACAGGGCCGCAACTAATGAAAAACTGTTTTTT. Its protein product is CASSLDRAATNEKLFF.

A few counts support this clone. The chain carries TRBV6-1 and TRBJ2-1; D gene unclear. Trimming removed 10 bases at V and 7 bases at J, with 17 bases between. CDR3 length equals 13 residues. In germline, CDR1 is MNHNS, CDR2 SASEGT. The CDR3: CATTGPVRNEQFF. CDR3 in DNA: TGTGCCACCACTGGGCCGGTCAGGAATGAGCAGTTCTTC.

The rearrangement uses TRBV5-6 and TRBJ1-5; 7 bases are shared with TRBD1. The trim removed 2 bases at V and 5 bases at J, leaving 1 base unmatched. Per the germline V gene, CDR1 is SGHDT and CDR2 is YYEEEE. The CDR3 has 13 amino acids. This CDR3 reads CASSFDRDQPQHF. In nucleotides, the CDR3 is TGTGCCAGCAGCTTCGACAGGGATCAGCCCCAGCATTTT.

A few counts support this clone. The chain is built from TRBV6-6 and TRBJ2-2, with unresolved D. CDR1 is MNHNY and CDR2 is SVGAGI in the germline V gene (reference sequence). The germline V and J ends were trimmed by 2 bases and 4 bases, with 5 bases remaining between them. The CDR3 has 13 amino acids. The CDR3 reads CASSYQRTGELFF. CDR3 nucleotides: TGTGCCAGCAGTTACCAGCGCACCGGGGAGCTGTTTTTT.

The chain employs TRBV30 and TRBJ1-2; TRBD1 matches 7 bases. The CDR3 loop spans 15 amino acids. Germline V gives CDR1 GTSNPN, CDR2 SVGIG (reference sequence). J gave up 5 bases and V 0 bases, and 9 bases lay outside the gene matches. CDR3 in DNA: TGTGCCTGGAGTGTACGAAGGACAGGCGGGTATGGCTACACCTTC. Its translation: CAWSVRRTGGYGYTF. Full variable domain (outside the CDR3, taken from reference TRBV30 and TRBJ1-2): SQTIHQWPATLVQPVGSPLSLECTVEGTSNPNLYWYRQAAGRGLQLLFYSVGIGQISSEVPQNLSASRPQDRQFILSSKKLLLSDSGFYLCAWSVRRTGGYGYTFGSGTRLTVV.

CDR3 in DNA: TGTGCCAGCTCACCAAGGGGGTACTCTGGGGCCAACGTCCTGACTTTC. Translation gives CASSPRGYSGANVLTF. The chain links TRBV18 to TRBJ2-6, with a possible D match to TRBD1 (6 bases). V was pared by 2 bases and J by 0 bases, with 8 bases between. Germline V gene lookup returns CDR1 KGHSH and CDR2 LQKENI. This CDR3 spans 16 amino acids.

This chain uses TRBV19 with TRBJ2-7; D might be TRBD1 (8 bases). The V and J ends lost 5 bases and 4 bases respectively, with 21 bases between them. This CDR3 spans 16 amino acids. Germline values: CDR1 LNHDA, CDR2 SQIVND (reference sequence). In DNA form, the CDR3 reads TGTGCCAGTAGTCAACAGGGGGGGTTTGTTTCGTACGAGCAGTACTTC. This sequence encodes CASSQQGGFVSYEQYF.

The J gene is TRBJ1-4, the V gene TRBV19; 7 bases line up with TRBD1. After removal of 4 bases from V and 8 bases from J, the junction contained 7 bases not matched to a gene. Germline V gene sequence: CDR1 LNHDA, CDR2 SQIVND (reference sequence). This CDR3 is built from 14 residues. CDR3 loop: CASSTDRVSEKLFF. The CDR3 DNA sequence: TGTGCCAGTAGTACCGACAGGGTCTCCGAAAAACTGTTTTTT.

The CDR3 is CASSERPGQGRGQPQHF. CDR3 DNA sequence: TGCGCCAGCAGTGAGCGGCCGGGACAGGGGAGAGGACAGCCCCAGCATTTT. The gene calls are TRBV10-1 and TRBJ1-5, with 10 nucleotides matching TRBD1. The CDR3 spans 17 residues. Germline CDR1 reads WNHNN; CDR2 reads SYGVQD (reference sequence). V lost 2 bases, J lost 7 bases, and 11 bases stayed unmatched.

This chain connects TRBV7-2 to TRBJ2-5, with TRBD2 matching 13 bases. Germline CDR1 SGHTA, CDR2 FQGNSA. The CDR3 covers 18 residues. V lost 1 base and J lost 2; bases outside the gene matches: 7. The CDR3 protein is CASSLEPGLAGAQETQYF. The CDR3 coding sequence is TGTGCCAGCAGCTTAGAACCCGGACTAGCGGGGGCTCAAGAGACCCAGTACTTC. The full variable domain, completed using reference TRBV7-2 and TRBJ2-5, is GAGVSQSPSNKVTEKGKDVELRCDPISGHTALYWYRQSLGQGLEFLIYFQGNSAPDKSGLPSDRFSAERTGGSVSTLTIQRTQQEDSAVYLCASSLEPGLAGAQETQYFGPGTRLLVL.

About this clone itself: With a much larger clone just one base away, this may be a read error. In the same sample, other DNA sequences code for this CDR3. The chain has TRBV30 and TRBJ1-1; 7 bases are shared with TRBD1. The germline V gene has CDR1 GTSNPN and CDR2 SVGIG (reference sequence). The length of the CDR3 is 12 residues. The CDR3 nucleotides are TGTGCCTGGACTGACAGGGCGACTGAAGCTTTTTTT. Amino acid sequence: CAWTDRATEAFF.

V usage is TRBV10-3 and J usage is TRBJ2-2; D is unclear. V dropped 8 bases and J dropped 1 base, with 8 bases sitting between them. CDR3 length: 13 amino acids. Germline CDR1 is ENHRY and CDR2 is SYGVKD. CDR3 sequence: CAIGQLNTGELFF. DNA for the CDR3: TGTGCCATCGGGCAGCTGAACACCGGGGAGCTGTTTTTT.

The sample holds one count of this clone. The CDR3 region is CASSTPGDQPQHF. The CDR3 coding sequence is TGTGCCAGCAGCACCCCCGGGGATCAGCCCCAGCATTTT. The rearrangement joins TRBV7-2 to TRBJ1-5, with D unclear. This CDR3 is 13 amino acids long. V lost 5 bases and J lost 5, with 10 bases in between. The germline CDR1 and CDR2 sequences are SGHTA and FQGNSA.